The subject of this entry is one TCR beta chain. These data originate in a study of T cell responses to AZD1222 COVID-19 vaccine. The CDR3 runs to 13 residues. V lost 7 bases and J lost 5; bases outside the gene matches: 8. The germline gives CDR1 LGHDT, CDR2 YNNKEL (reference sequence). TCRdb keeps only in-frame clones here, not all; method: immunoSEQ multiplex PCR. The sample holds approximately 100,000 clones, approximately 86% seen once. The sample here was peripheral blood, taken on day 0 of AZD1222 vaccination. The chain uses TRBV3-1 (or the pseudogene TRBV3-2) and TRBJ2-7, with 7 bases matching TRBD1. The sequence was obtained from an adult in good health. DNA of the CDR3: TGTGCCAGCACTCCGGGACAGCGCGACGAGCAGTACTTC. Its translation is CASTPGQRDEQYF.